This T cell receptor beta chain was observed in a study of technical replicates of blood from several donors. V was clipped by 2 bases and J by 0 bases, with 4 bases between them. Germline CDR1 and CDR2: SGHTA and FQGNSA. CDR3 length: 13 residues. The method was immunoSEQ multiplex PCR; TCRdb's version includes in-frame clones alone and lacks a portion of them. The sample holds 55,000 to 75,000 clones, about 95% seen once. The chain uses TRBV7-2 and TRBJ1-2; no definite D call. Sequencing was carried out using PBMCs. The sequence was collected from a human donor in good health. Some clones in this sample may be carry-over from other donors' samples. CDR3 DNA sequence: TGTGCCAGCAGCTTATCGGCTAACTATGGCTACACCTTC. Translated: CASSLSANYGYTF. Full variable domain (remainder filled in from reference TRBV7-2 and TRBJ1-2): GAGVSQSPSNKVTEKGKDVELRCDPISGHTALYWYRQSLGQGLEFLIYFQGNSAPDKSGLPSDRFSAERTGGSVSTLTIQRTQQEDSAVYLCASSLSANYGYTFGSGTRLTVV.